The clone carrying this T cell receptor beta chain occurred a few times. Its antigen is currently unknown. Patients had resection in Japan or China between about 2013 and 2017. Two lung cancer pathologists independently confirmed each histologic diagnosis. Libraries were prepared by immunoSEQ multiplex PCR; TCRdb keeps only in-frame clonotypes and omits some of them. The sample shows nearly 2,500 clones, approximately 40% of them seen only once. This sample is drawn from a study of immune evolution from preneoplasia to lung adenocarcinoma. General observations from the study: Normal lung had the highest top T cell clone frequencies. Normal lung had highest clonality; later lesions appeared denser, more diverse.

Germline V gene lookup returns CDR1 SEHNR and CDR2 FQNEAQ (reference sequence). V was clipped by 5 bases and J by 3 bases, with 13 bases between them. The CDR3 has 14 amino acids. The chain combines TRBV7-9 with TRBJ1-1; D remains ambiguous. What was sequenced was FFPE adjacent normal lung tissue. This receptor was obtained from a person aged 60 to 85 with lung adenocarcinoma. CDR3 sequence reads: CASSPDGGDTEAFF. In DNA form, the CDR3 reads TGTGCCAGCAGCCCCGACGGCGGGGACACTGAAGCTTTCTTT.